These 25 T cell receptor beta chains share one sample of origin, sequenced in a study of cytomegalovirus exposure and HLA in healthy donors. The PCR had 60 Vbeta and 13 Jbeta primers. The method was immunoSEQ multiplex PCR; TCRdb's version includes in-frame clones alone and lacks a portion of them. The table has around 140,000 clones, 82% seen once; the top ten hold roughly 8.2%. What was sequenced was PBMCs. The source of these receptors is a woman aged 45-59 years in good health and CMV-seropositive.

The rearrangement joins TRBV7-8 to TRBJ2-2; 9 positions agree with TRBD1. J gave up 4 bases and V 5 bases, and 8 bases lay outside the gene matches. The CDR3 loop spans 16 amino acids. Per germline, CDR1 SGHVS and CDR2 FQNEAQ. CDR3 in amino acids: CASSPRQGGATGELFF. The CDR3, as DNA: TGTGCCAGCAGCCCAAGACAGGGGGGGGCCACCGGGGAGCTGTTTTTT.

This clone has more than one count but fewer than ten. The genes are TRBV5-1 and TRBJ1-3; TRBD1 aligns across 8 bases. CDR3 length equals 13 residues. CDR1 is SGHRS and CDR2 is YFSETQ in the germline V gene. J was trimmed by 6 bases and V by 4 bases; bases with no gene match: 3. The CDR3 DNA follows: TGCGCCAGCAGCCCGACAGGGGCAAACACCATATATTTT. Its protein product is CASSPTGANTIYF.

The chain is built from TRBV5-1 and TRBJ2-3, with D possibly matching TRBD2 (5 bases). Germline V gene lookup returns CDR1 SGHRS and CDR2 YFSETQ. V was pared by 5 bases and J by 0 bases, with 13 bases between. The CDR3 is 15 residues long. The CDR3, as DNA: TGCGCCAGCAGTGGGATTGGCGGGAGCACAGATACGCAGTATTTT. Protein: CASSGIGGSTDTQYF.

The rearrangement uses TRBV11-3 and TRBJ1-6; no definite D call. V gave up 5 bases and J gave up 8 bases, with 7 bases separating them. The germline V gene has CDR1 SGHNT and CDR2 YENEEA. The CDR3 length is 12 residues. CDR3 coding DNA: TGTGCCAGCAGCCCCGGGGATTCACCCCTCCACTTT. Encoded protein: CASSPGDSPLHF. The full variable domain, in which reference TRBV11-3 and TRBJ1-6 provide the parts outside the CDR3, is EAGVVQSPRYKIIEKKQPVAFWCNPISGHNTLYWYLQNLGQGPELLIRYENEEAVDDSQLPKDRFSAERLKGVDSTLKIQPAELGDSAVYLCASSPGDSPLHFGNGTRLTVT.

V gene TRBV5-1 combines with J gene TRBJ2-2, with 10 nucleotides matching TRBD1. This CDR3 region has 16 residues. V lost 0 bases, J lost 6 bases, and 5 bases stayed unmatched. Germline values: CDR1 SGHRS, CDR2 YFSETQ. The CDR3 is CASSLVAGTGAGELFF. In nucleotides, the CDR3 is TGCGCCAGCAGCTTGGTCGCCGGGACAGGGGCCGGGGAGCTGTTTTTT.

A remark on this clone: The identical CDR3 is also encoded by other nucleotide sequences in the sample. This chain joins TRBV9 and TRBJ2-3; 15 bases map to TRBD2. This CDR3 is 18 amino acids long. The germline gives CDR1 SGDLS, CDR2 YYNGEE. Trimming removed 5 bases from V and 5 bases from J; junction bases left unmatched: 12. In DNA, the CDR3 is TGTGCCAGCAGTGGCTCCGGACTAGCGGGAGGGATCGGAGATACGCAGTATTTT. This gives the protein CASSGSGLAGGIGDTQYF.

The CDR3 is CASSLDGFGRAFGETQYF. The CDR3 region has the DNA TGTGCCAGCAGCTTAGATGGGTTCGGGAGGGCCTTTGGGGAGACCCAGTACTTC. The J gene is TRBJ2-5, the V gene TRBV7-9; 8 positions agree with TRBD2. V dropped 1 base and J dropped 5; count of bases not matched to a gene: 15. The CDR3 sequence is 18 residues long. CDR1 and CDR2 (germline): SEHNR, FQNEAQ (reference sequence).

V and J are TRBV2 and TRBJ1-3; D call uncertain. V gave up 4 bases and J gave up 2 bases, with 6 bases separating them. Germline V CDR1 and CDR2: SNHLY, FYNNEI. This CDR3 region has 13 residues. CDR3 in DNA: TGTGCCAGCAGTGGAGAGACTGGAAACACCATATATTTT. It yields the protein CASSGETGNTIYF.

This rearrangement joins TRBV19 to TRBJ1-1, with a weak D call TRBD1 (6 bases). The CDR3 runs 15 residues. V gave up 6 bases and J gave up 6 bases, with 20 bases separating them. Looked up from germline, CDR1 is LNHDA and CDR2 is SQIVND (reference sequence). As DNA, the CDR3 is TGTGCCAGTAGATCGACTCAGGGGTATAGAGCTGAAGCTTTCTTT. It is translated as CASRSTQGYRAEAFF.

The rearrangement links TRBV10-3 to TRBJ2-1; 16 bases are shared with TRBD2. CDR1 and CDR2 from the germline V gene are ENHRY and SYGVKD. This CDR3 contains 18 residues. With 2 bases clipped from V and 5 bases from J, the junction kept 6 bases outside the gene matches. The CDR3 reads CAISEPGLAGGHHNEQFF. The CDR3 region has the DNA TGTGCCATCAGTGAGCCGGGACTAGCGGGGGGGCACCACAATGAGCAGTTCTTC.

The chain links TRBV28 to TRBJ2-7; possible D gene TRBD2, 5 bases. From germline, CDR1 is MDHEN and CDR2 SYDVKM. The CDR3 is 13 amino acids. The V and J ends lost 2 bases and 7 bases respectively, with 12 bases between them. This CDR3 reads CASSLGRTGEQYF. In DNA form, the CDR3 reads TGTGCCAGCAGTTTAGGGCGGACGGGAGAGCAGTACTTC.

The V gene is TRBV7-2, the J gene TRBJ2-1; D is unresolved. Germline lookup yields CDR1 SGHTA and CDR2 FQGNSA. With 1 base removed from V and 7 bases from J, the gap between germline ends came to 8 bases. The length of the CDR3 is 13 residues. The CDR3 here is CASSLVTRNEQFF. In nucleotides, the CDR3 is TGTGCCAGCAGCTTAGTAACTCGAAATGAGCAGTTCTTC.

A few counts support this clone. The V and J genes are TRBV28 and TRBJ2-5, with 8 nucleotides matching TRBD2. CDR1 and CDR2 (germline): MDHEN, SYDVKM. The CDR3 is made up of 16 amino acids. The V gene end was trimmed by 6 bases and the J gene end by 5 bases; junction bases not matched to a gene: 14. The DNA for the CDR3 is TGTGCCAGCAGGACTTCTCTCGGGAGGGCCTGGGAGACCCAGTACTTC. Its translation is CASRTSLGRAWETQYF.

The V gene is TRBV2, the J gene TRBJ1-3, with 7 bases that match TRBD1. Losses at the gene ends were 6 bases for V and 1 base for J; bases not matched to a gene: 9. The germline V gene has CDR1 SNHLY and CDR2 FYNNEI. This CDR3 contains 16 residues. This CDR3 is CASSLDREVSGNTIYF. DNA for the CDR3: TGTGCCAGCAGCCTAGACAGGGAGGTATCTGGAAACACCATATATTTT.

The V call is TRBV4-3, the J call TRBJ1-2, with 10 bases that match TRBD1. This CDR3 comprises 16 residues. Germline V gene lookup returns CDR1 LGHNA and CDR2 YSLEER. With V trimmed by 0 bases and J by 4 bases, 5 bases remained unmatched. The CDR3 is CASSQDPRQGAYGYTF. In DNA, the CDR3 is TGCGCCAGCAGCCAAGATCCGCGACAGGGGGCCTATGGCTACACCTTC.

CDR3 residues: CASRLEARGAFF. The CDR3 DNA reads TGTGCCAGCAGACTCGAGGCCAGGGGAGCTTTCTTT. The chain recombines TRBV2 with TRBJ1-1, with D perhaps matching TRBD1 (6 bases). Trimming removed 6 bases at V and 10 bases at J, with 15 bases between. Germline V CDR1 and CDR2: SNHLY, FYNNEI. The CDR3 has 12 amino acids.

CDR3 sequence: CASRAGLSTGELFF. Here the CDR3 DNA reads TGCGCCAGCAGGGCGGGGTTGAGCACCGGGGAGCTGTTTTTT. V and J are TRBV5-1 and TRBJ2-2; possible D gene TRBD2, 6 bases. The V end was cut by 5 bases, the J end by 4 bases, with 12 bases between. Germline V gene sequence: CDR1 SGHRS, CDR2 YFSETQ. CDR3 size: 14 residues.

The J gene is TRBJ2-2, the V gene TRBV11-3, with D tentatively TRBD1 (6 bases). V was clipped by 3 bases and J by 6 bases, with 17 bases between them. This CDR3 is 16 amino acids long. Germline V gives CDR1 SGHNT, CDR2 YENEEA. The CDR3 coding sequence is TGTGCCAGCAGCTTGGCCGGGACAACGTCACCCGGGGAGCTGTTTTTT. This codes for CASSLAGTTSPGELFF.

CDR3 DNA: TGTGCCAGCATTCGACAAGGGAGTGGCGAGCAGTACTTC. Protein sequence: CASIRQGSGEQYF. The V call is TRBV2, the J call TRBJ2-7, with D perhaps TRBD2 (5 bases). V was clipped by 7 bases and J by 6 bases, with 16 bases between them. The CDR3 consists of 13 residues. Germline CDR1 SNHLY, CDR2 FYNNEI.

The rearrangement uses TRBV2 and TRBJ2-7, with D unresolved. The germline V gene encodes CDR1 SNHLY and CDR2 FYNNEI. The germline V and J ends were trimmed by 2 bases and 2 bases, with 10 bases remaining between them. The CDR3 spans 14 residues. CDR3 sequence reads: CASSESRLTYEQYF. DNA of the CDR3: TGTGCCAGCAGTGAAAGCAGACTTACCTACGAGCAGTACTTC.

This chain links TRBV2 with TRBJ1-1; D remains ambiguous. The germline V gene has CDR1 SNHLY and CDR2 FYNNEI. The length of the CDR3 is 17 residues. Trimming left V 4 bases short and J 5 bases short, with 23 bases between. The CDR3 protein is CASSGRIEEGFNTEAFF. CDR3 coding DNA: TGTGCCAGCAGTGGCAGGATCGAGGAGGGATTTAATACTGAAGCTTTCTTT.

This clone was counted between two and nine times. CDR3 amino acids: CASNTRQLGEDTEAFF. In DNA, the CDR3 is TGTGCCAGTAATACGAGACAGCTAGGGGAGGACACTGAAGCTTTCTTT. J is TRBJ1-1 and V is TRBV19, with D tentatively TRBD1 (5 bases). The CDR3 covers 16 residues. Looked up from germline, CDR1 is LNHDA and CDR2 is SQIVND (reference sequence). Trimming took off 7 bases at V and 3 bases at J, with 21 bases between the two ends.

A word on this clone: The sample contains more than one DNA sequence encoding this CDR3. This chain connects TRBV5-1 to TRBJ2-3, with D perhaps TRBD1 (5 bases). V was cut by 0 bases and J by 2 bases, with 7 bases left in between. Per germline, CDR1 SGHRS and CDR2 YFSETQ. The CDR3 length is 14 residues. The CDR3 DNA reads as TGCGCCAGCAGCTTGGGACAGTCCACAGATACGCAGTATTTT. Amino acids: CASSLGQSTDTQYF. The complete variable domain, with remaining parts taken from reference TRBV5-1 and TRBJ2-3, reads KAGVTQTPRYLIKTRGQQVTLSCSPISGHRSVSWYQQTPGQGLQFLFEYFSETQRNKGNFPGRFSGRQFSNSRSEMNVSTLELGDSALYLCASSLGQSTDTQYFGPGTRLTVL.

This chain connects TRBV9 to TRBJ2-3; D is ambiguous. CDR1 is SGDLS and CDR2 is YYNGEE in the germline V gene. Trimming took 3 bases from V and 6 from J, leaving 8 bases between them. This CDR3 is built from 12 residues. For the CDR3, the DNA is TGTGCCAGCAGCGCCGAGTGGGATACGCAGTATTTT. Protein: CASSAEWDTQYF. The full variable domain, with the rest looked up from reference TRBV9 and TRBJ2-3, is DSGVTQTPKHLITATGQRVTLRCSPRSGDLSVYWYQQSLDQGLQFLIQYYNGEERAKGNILERFSAQQFPDLHSELNLSSLELGDSALYFCASSAEWDTQYFGPGTRLTVL.

This clone has more than one count but fewer than ten. This CDR3 is CASSQLAGSYNEQFF. The CDR3 DNA follows: TGTGCCAGCTCACAGCTAGCGGGCTCCTACAATGAGCAGTTCTTC. V usage is TRBV18 and J usage is TRBJ2-1, with TRBD2 matching 8 bases. The CDR3 contains 15 residues. V dropped 4 bases and J dropped 0; count of bases not matched to a gene: 2. CDR1 is KGHSH, CDR2 LQKENI, per germline.